Given below is one T cell receptor beta chain in context. The data derive from a study of blood T cell repertoires in COVID-19. Background on the study: The origin of the acute and convalescent COVID-19 samples was the United States, Italy and Spain. From T cells, B-cell-depleted T cells, or PBMCs came the material, which was cDNA or gDNA.

The CDR3 has 14 residues. V was pared by 5 bases and J by 2 bases, with 6 bases of the junction left unmatched. CDR1 is GTSNPN and CDR2 is SVGIG in the germline V gene (reference sequence). Per the original methods: Nucleated cell number was recorded as an estimate derived from reference gene primer amplification. Only in-frame clones appear in the TCRdb table, and some are missing; sequencing was by immunoSEQ multiplex PCR. V and J calls and clone size come straight from that table; D and trimming were deduced from the DNA. The profile covers 120,000 to 150,000 clones, with roughly 85% appearing a single time and roughly 3.6% taken by the ten largest.

The source of this sequence is a man aged 60-69 years with acute or convalescent COVID-19. The specimen sequenced was peripheral blood. V and J are TRBV30 and TRBJ1-5; 7 bases align to TRBD1. The CDR3 region is CAWGRQGGNQPQHF. In DNA form, the CDR3 reads TGTGCCTGGGGCCGCCAGGGGGGCAATCAGCCCCAGCATTTT.